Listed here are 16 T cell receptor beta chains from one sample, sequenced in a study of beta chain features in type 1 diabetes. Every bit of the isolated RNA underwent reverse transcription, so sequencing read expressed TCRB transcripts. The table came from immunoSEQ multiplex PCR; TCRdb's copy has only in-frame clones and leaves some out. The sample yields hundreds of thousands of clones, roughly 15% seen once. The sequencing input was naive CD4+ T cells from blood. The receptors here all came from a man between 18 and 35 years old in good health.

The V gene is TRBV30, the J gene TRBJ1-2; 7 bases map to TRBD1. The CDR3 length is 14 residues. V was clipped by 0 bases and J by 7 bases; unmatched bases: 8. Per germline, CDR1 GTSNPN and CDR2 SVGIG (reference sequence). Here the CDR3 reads CAWSVLQGGSGYTF. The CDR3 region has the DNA TGTGCCTGGAGTGTACTCCAGGGGGGCAGTGGCTACACCTTC.

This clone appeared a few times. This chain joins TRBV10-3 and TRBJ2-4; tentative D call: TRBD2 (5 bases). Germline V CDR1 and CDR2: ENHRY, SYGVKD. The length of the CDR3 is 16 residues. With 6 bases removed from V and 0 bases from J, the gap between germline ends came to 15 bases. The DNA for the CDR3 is TGTGCCATCAGCCAAGAACGGGGTGTAGCCAAAAACATTCAGTACTTC. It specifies CAISQERGVAKNIQYF.

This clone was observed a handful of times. The CDR3 sequence: CASSLGLAGGPSYNEQFF. The CDR3, as DNA: TGTGCCAGCAGCTTAGGACTAGCGGGAGGGCCGTCCTACAATGAGCAGTTCTTC. The chain has TRBV11-2 and TRBJ2-1; the match to TRBD2 covers 14 bases. CDR1 and CDR2 (germline): SGHAT, FQNNGV. V was pared by 1 base and J by 1 base, with 3 bases of the junction left unmatched. CDR3 length equals 18 residues.

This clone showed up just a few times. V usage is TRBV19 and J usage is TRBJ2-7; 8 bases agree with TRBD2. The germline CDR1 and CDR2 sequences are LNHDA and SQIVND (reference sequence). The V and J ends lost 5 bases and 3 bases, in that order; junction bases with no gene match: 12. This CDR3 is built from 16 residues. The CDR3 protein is CASSRKGGLGYYEQYF. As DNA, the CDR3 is TGTGCCAGTAGTCGTAAAGGGGGACTAGGGTACTACGAGCAGTACTTC.

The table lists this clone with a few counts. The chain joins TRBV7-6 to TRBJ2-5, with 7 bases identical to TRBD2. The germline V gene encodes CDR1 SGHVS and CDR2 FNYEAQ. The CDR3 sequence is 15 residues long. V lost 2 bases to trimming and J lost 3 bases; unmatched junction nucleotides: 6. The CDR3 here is CASSLLSGGKETQYF. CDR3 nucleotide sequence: TGTGCCAGCAGCTTATTGTCCGGGGGGAAAGAGACCCAGTACTTC.

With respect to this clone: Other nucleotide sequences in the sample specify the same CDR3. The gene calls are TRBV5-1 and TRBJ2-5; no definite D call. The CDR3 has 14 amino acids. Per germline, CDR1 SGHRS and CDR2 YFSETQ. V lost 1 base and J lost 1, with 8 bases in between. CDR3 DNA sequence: TGCGCCAGCAGCTTGAAGGGCGGCCAAGAGACCCAGTACTTC. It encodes CASSLKGGQETQYF.

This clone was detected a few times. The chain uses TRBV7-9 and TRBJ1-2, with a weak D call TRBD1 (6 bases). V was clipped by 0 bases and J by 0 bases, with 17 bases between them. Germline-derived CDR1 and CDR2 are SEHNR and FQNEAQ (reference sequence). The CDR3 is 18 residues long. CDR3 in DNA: TGTGCCAGCAGCTTAGCTTACGGACAGCCTGATTCTAACTATGGCTACACCTTC. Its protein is CASSLAYGQPDSNYGYTF.

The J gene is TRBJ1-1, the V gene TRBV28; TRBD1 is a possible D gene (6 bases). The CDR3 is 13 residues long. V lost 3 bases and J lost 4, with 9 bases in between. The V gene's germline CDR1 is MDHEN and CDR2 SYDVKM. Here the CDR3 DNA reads TGTGCCAGCAGTTTGGGCAGGGGCACTGAAGCTTTCTTT. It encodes CASSLGRGTEAFF.

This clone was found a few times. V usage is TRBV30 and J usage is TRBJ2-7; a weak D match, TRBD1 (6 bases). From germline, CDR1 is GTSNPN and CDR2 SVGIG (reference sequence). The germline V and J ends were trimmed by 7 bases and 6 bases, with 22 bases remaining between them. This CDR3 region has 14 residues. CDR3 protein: CASDLGPGVSEQYF. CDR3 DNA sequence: TGTGCCTCCGACCTAGGGCCAGGGGTCTCCGAGCAGTACTTC.

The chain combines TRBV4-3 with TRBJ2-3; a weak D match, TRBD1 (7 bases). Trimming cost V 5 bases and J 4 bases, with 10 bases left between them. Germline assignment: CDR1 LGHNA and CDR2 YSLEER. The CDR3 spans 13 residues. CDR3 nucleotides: TGCGCCAGCAGCTCCAGGGGGGCAGATACGCAGTATTTT. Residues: CASSSRGADTQYF.

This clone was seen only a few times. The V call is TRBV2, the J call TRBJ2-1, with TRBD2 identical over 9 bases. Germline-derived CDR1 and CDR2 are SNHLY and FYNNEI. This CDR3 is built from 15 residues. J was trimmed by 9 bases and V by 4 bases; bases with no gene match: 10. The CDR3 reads CASSVTGLANGEQFF. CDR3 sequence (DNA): TGTGCCAGCAGTGTAACGGGACTAGCAAATGGTGAGCAGTTCTTC.

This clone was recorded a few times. DNA of the CDR3: TGTGCCAGTAGTAACAGGGTAAACAGCAATCAGCCCCAGCATTTT. As protein: CASSNRVNSNQPQHF. The J gene is TRBJ1-5, the V gene TRBV19, with D perhaps TRBD1 (6 bases). V was shortened by 4 bases and J by 1 base, with 11 bases between the two germline ends. Germline V gene sequence: CDR1 LNHDA, CDR2 SQIVND (reference sequence). The CDR3 runs to 15 residues.

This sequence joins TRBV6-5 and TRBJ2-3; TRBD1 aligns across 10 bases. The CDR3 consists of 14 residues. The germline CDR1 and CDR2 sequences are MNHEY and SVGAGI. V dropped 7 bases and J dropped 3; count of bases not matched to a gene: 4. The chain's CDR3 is CASKTGQGTDTQYF. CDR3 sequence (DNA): TGTGCCAGCAAAACGGGACAGGGGACAGATACGCAGTATTTT.

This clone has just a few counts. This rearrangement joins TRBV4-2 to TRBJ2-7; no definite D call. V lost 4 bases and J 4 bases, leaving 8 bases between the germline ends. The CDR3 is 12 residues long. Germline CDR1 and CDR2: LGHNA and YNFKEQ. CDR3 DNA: TGTGCCAGCAGCCCCTCTATATACGAGCAGTACTTC. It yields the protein CASSPSIYEQYF.

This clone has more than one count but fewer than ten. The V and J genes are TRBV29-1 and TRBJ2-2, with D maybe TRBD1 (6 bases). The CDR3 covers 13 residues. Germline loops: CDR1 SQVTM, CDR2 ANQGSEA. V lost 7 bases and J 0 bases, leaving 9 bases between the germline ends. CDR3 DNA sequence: TGCAGCGGGGGACACACGAACACCGGGGAGCTGTTTTTT. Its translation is CSGGHTNTGELFF.

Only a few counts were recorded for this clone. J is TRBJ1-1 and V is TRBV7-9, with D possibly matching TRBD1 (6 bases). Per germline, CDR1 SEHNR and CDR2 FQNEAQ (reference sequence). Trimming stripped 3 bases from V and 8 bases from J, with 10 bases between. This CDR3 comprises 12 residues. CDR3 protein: CASSFRQDEAFF. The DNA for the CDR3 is TGTGCCAGCAGCTTCCGACAGGACGAAGCTTTCTTT.